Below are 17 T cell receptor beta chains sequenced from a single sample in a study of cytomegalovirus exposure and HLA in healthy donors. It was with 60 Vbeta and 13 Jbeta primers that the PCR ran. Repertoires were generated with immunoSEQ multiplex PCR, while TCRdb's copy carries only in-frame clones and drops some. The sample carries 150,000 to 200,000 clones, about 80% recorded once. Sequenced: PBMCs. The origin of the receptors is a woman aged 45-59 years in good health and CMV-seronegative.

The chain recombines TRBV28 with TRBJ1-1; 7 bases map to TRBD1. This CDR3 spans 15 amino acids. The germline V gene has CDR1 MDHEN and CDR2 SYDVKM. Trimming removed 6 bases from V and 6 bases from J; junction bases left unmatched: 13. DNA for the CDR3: TGTGCCAGCAGCACTCGTAGGGGGCCGGGGCCTGAAGCTTTCTTT. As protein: CASSTRRGPGPEAFF.

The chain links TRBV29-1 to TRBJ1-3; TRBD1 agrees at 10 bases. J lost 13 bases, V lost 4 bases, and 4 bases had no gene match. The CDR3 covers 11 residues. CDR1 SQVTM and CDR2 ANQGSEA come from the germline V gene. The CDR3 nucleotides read TGCAGCGTTGTGGTGGACAGGGGGATATATTTT. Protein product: CSVVVDRGIYF. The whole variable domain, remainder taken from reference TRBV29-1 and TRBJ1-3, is SAVISQKPSRDICQRGTSLTIQCQVDSQVTMMFWYRQQPGQSLTLIATANQGSEATYESGFVIDKFPISRPNLTFSTLTVSNMSPEDSSIYLCSVVVDRGIYFGEGSWLTVV.

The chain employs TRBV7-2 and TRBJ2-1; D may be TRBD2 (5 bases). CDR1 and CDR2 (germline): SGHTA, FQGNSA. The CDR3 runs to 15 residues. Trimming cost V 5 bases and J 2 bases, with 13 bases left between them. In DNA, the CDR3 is TGTGCCAGCAGCGGCCCCGCGGGCCCCTACAATGAGCAGTTCTTC. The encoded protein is CASSGPAGPYNEQFF.

The CDR3 is CASSVGAGGGNTEAFF. DNA for the CDR3: TGTGCCAGCAGCGTAGGAGCAGGGGGCGGGAACACTGAAGCTTTCTTT. The chain is built from TRBV9 and TRBJ1-1; 8 bases match TRBD1. The CDR3 has 16 residues. J gave up 1 base and V 0 bases, and 5 bases lay outside the gene matches. Looked up from germline, CDR1 is SGDLS and CDR2 is YYNGEE. The entire variable domain, with the rest obtained from reference TRBV9 and TRBJ1-1, is as follows: DSGVTQTPKHLITATGQRVTLRCSPRSGDLSVYWYQQSLDQGLQFLIQYYNGEERAKGNILERFSAQQFPDLHSELNLSSLELGDSALYFCASSVGAGGGNTEAFFGQGTRLTVV.

The CDR3 DNA sequence: TGTGCCTGGAGTGTACGGGGCAGGGGCTATGGCTACACCTTC. The encoded protein is CAWSVRGRGYGYTF. The chain has TRBV30 and TRBJ1-2, with TRBD1 as a possible D gene (6 bases). Germline CDR1 GTSNPN, CDR2 SVGIG (reference sequence). CDR3 length equals 14 residues. Trimming shortened V by 0 bases and J by 4 bases, and 12 bases separated the two germline ends. Variable domain in full (rest from reference TRBV30 and TRBJ1-2): SQTIHQWPATLVQPVGSPLSLECTVEGTSNPNLYWYRQAAGRGLQLLFYSVGIGQISSEVPQNLSASRPQDRQFILSSKKLLLSDSGFYLCAWSVRGRGYGYTFGSGTRLTVV.

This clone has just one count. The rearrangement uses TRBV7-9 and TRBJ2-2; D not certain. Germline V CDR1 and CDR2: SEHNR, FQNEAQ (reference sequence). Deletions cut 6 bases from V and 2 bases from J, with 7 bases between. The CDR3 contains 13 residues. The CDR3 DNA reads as TGTGCCAGCAGGTCCGTCAACACCGGGGAGCTGTTTTTT. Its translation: CASRSVNTGELFF.

Here the CDR3 reads CSVEGPRWTGTRETQYF. DNA for the CDR3: TGCAGCGTTGAAGGCCCCCGGTGGACAGGTACGAGAGAGACCCAGTACTTC. The rearrangement links TRBV29-1 to TRBJ2-5, with TRBD1 matching over 7 bases. V dropped 1 base and J dropped 4; count of bases not matched to a gene: 15. The CDR3 spans 17 residues. CDR1 and CDR2 from the germline V gene are SQVTM and ANQGSEA.

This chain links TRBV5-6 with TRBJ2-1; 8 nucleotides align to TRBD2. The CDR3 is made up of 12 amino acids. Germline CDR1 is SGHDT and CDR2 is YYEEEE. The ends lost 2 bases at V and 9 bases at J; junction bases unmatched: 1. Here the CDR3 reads CASSLREGEQFF. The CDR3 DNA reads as TGTGCCAGCAGCTTACGGGAGGGTGAGCAGTTCTTC.

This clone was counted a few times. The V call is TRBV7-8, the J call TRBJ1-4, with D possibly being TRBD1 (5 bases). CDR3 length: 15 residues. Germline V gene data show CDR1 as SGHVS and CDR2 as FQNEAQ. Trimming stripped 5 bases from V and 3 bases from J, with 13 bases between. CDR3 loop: CASSPRALPNEKLFF. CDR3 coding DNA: TGTGCCAGCAGCCCCAGGGCCCTTCCTAATGAAAAACTGTTTTTT.

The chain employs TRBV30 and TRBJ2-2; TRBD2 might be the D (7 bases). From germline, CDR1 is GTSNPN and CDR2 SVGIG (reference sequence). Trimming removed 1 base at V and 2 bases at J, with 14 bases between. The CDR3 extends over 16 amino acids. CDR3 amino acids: CAWSGTGGLNTGELFF. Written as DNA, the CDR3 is TGTGCCTGGAGTGGAACGGGGGGCCTCAACACCGGGGAGCTGTTTTTT.

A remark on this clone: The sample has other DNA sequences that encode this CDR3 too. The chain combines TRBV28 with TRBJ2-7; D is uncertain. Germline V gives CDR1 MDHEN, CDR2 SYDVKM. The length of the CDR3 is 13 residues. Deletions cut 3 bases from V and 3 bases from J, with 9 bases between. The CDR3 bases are TGTGCCAGCAGTTTCCCACAGAACTACGAGCAGTACTTC. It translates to CASSFPQNYEQYF.

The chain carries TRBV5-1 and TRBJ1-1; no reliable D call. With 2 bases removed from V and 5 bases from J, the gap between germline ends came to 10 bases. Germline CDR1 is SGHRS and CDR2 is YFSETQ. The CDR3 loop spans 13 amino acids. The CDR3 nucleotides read TGCGCCAGCAGCTTAACACAGAAAACTGAAGCTTTCTTT. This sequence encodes CASSLTQKTEAFF.

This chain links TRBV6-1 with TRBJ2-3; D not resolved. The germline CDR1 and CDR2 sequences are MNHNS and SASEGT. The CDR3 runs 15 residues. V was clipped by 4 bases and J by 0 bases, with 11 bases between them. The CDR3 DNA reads TGTGCCAGCAGTGTATTGGCGACTAGCACAGATACGCAGTATTTT. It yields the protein CASSVLATSTDTQYF.

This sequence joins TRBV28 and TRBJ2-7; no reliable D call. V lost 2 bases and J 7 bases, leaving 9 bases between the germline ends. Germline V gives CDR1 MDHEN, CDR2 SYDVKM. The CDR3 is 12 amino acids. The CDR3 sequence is CASSLIPLEQYF. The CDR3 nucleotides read TGTGCCAGCAGTTTAATCCCCTTGGAGCAGTACTTC.

In DNA, the CDR3 is TGTGCCAGCAGCCCAACTAGCGTACCTACGAGGCAGTACTTC. Translated, it gives CASSPTSVPTRQYF. The chain has TRBV7-9 and TRBJ2-7; 7 nucleotides line up with TRBD2. Germline CDR1 is SEHNR and CDR2 is FQNEAQ (reference sequence). The junction had 13 bases not matched to a gene; V was cut back by 5 bases and J by 9 bases. The CDR3 is 14 amino acids.

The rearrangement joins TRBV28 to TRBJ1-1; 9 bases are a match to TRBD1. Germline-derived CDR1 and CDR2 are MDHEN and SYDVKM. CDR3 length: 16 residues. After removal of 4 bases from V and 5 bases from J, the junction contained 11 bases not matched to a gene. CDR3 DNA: TGTGCCAGCAGTTCTGCCGGGACAGGGCGAGGGACTGAAGCTTTCTTT. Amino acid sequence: CASSSAGTGRGTEAFF.

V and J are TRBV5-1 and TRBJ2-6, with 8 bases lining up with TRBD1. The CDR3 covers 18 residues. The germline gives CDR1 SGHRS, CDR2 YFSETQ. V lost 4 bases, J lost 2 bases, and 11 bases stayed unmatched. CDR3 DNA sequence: TGCGCCAGCAGCCCTTGGACAGGGTCAATGACTGGGGCCAACGTCCTGACTTTC. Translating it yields CASSPWTGSMTGANVLTF.